A single sample is the source of the 2 T cell receptor beta chains below, sequenced in a study of blood T cell repertoires in COVID-19. Sequenced by immunoSEQ multiplex PCR; TCRdb stores in-frame clones only, minus some. The table includes more than 95,000 clones, 74% detected once. Source material: peripheral blood. The source of these receptors is a man in his 60s with acute or convalescent COVID-19.

This clone showed up just a few times. The chain has TRBV4-2 and TRBJ1-6, with D uncertain. The CDR3 spans 15 residues. Trimming removed 3 bases from V and 7 bases from J, with 13 bases in between. In germline, CDR1 is LGHNA, CDR2 YNFKEQ. CDR3 amino acids: CASSHETSQNSPLHF. The CDR3 DNA sequence: TGTGCCAGCAGCCACGAGACATCGCAGAATTCACCCCTCCACTTT.

This clone occurred a few times. The chain uses TRBV24-1 and TRBJ2-5; TRBD2 agrees at 10 bases. V was clipped by 1 base and J by 5 bases; unmatched bases: 9. CDR3 length: 17 residues. Germline assignment: CDR1 KGHDR and CDR2 SFDVKD. CDR3 coding DNA: TGTGCCACCAGTGATTTTCTAGCGGGAGACCAATGGGAGACCCAGTACTTC. The encoded protein is CATSDFLAGDQWETQYF.